A selection of T cell receptor beta chains follows, all from one sample in a study of T cell repertoires in cytomegalovirus infection. TCRdb independently ran MiXCR on the reads; one entry per CDR3 protein. The data show approximately 700,000 distinct CDR3 sequences, 35% to 45% seen once. Source material: PBMCs. The receptor set was obtained from a human donor in good health (CMV status not recorded). Some clones in this sample may be carry-over from other donors' samples. The CDR3 runs from the conserved cysteine through the conserved F or W. The D gene is left open where the match is weak. Clone size is not always given. Where it is, it says once, few, many or a class for expanded clones.

len: 18; d_gene: -; abundance: -; j_gene: TRBJ2-1; v_gene: TRBV7-2; CDR3aa: CASSLDRGGTASYNEQFF; CDR3nt: TGTGCCAGCAGCTTAGATAGGGGAGGCACGGCCTCCTACAATGAGCAGTTCTTC
len: 14; d_gene: -; abundance: many; j_gene: TRBJ1-5; v_gene: TRBV11-2; CDR3aa: CASSLEVENQPQHF; CDR3nt: TGTGCCAGCAGCTTAGAGGTGGAGAATCAGCCCCAGCATTTT
len: 15; d_gene: -; abundance: -; j_gene: TRBJ2-7; v_gene: TRBV10-3; CDR3aa: CAISEFPSDSYEQYF; CDR3nt: TGTGCCATCAGTGAGTTCCCTAGCGACTCCTACGAGCAGTACTTC
len: 15; d_gene: TRBD2; abundance: -; j_gene: TRBJ2-7; v_gene: TRBV11-2; CDR3aa: CASSLPGLAGTEQYF; CDR3nt: TGTGCCAGCAGCTTGCCGGGACTAGCGGGAACCGAGCAGTACTTC
len: 15; d_gene: -; abundance: many; j_gene: TRBJ1-4; v_gene: TRBV6-1; CDR3aa: CASSDGGLQGEKLFF; CDR3nt: TGTGCCAGCAGCGATGGTGGCCTTCAGGGCGAAAAACTGTTTTTT
len: 15; d_gene: -; abundance: -; j_gene: TRBJ2-2; v_gene: TRBV6-5; CDR3aa: CASSYSTENTGELFF; CDR3nt: TGTGCCAGCAGTTACTCGACAGAGAACACCGGGGAGCTGTTTTTT
len: 16; d_gene: TRBD1; abundance: few; j_gene: TRBJ1-1; v_gene: TRBV12-3/TRBV12-4; CDR3aa: CASSPSRGRMNTEAFF; CDR3nt: TGTGCCAGCAGTCCAAGCAGGGGGCGGATGAACACTGAAGCTTTCTTT
len: 17; d_gene: -; abundance: few; j_gene: TRBJ2-6; v_gene: TRBV5-6; CDR3aa: CASSLALGEAGANVLTF; CDR3nt: TGTGCCAGCAGCTTGGCCCTTGGAGAGGCTGGGGCCAACGTCCTGACTTTC
len: 12; d_gene: -; abundance: few; j_gene: TRBJ2-5; v_gene: TRBV29-1; CDR3aa: CSVDRVQETQYF; CDR3nt: TGCAGCGTTGATCGGGTGCAAGAGACCCAGTACTTC
len: 13; d_gene: -; abundance: many; j_gene: TRBJ2-1; v_gene: TRBV7-2; CDR3aa: CASSSTRDDEQFF; CDR3nt: TGTGCCAGCAGCTCAACCCGAGATGATGAGCAGTTCTTC
len: 16; d_gene: -; abundance: -; j_gene: TRBJ2-1; v_gene: TRBV7-9; CDR3aa: CASSTRRERPYNEQFF; CDR3nt: TGTGCCAGCAGCACCCGAAGGGAGCGTCCCTACAATGAGCAGTTCTTC
len: 15; d_gene: TRBD1; abundance: -; j_gene: TRBJ1-1; v_gene: TRBV27; CDR3aa: CASSLGQGAMTEAFF; CDR3nt: TGTGCCAGCAGTTTGGGACAGGGGGCAATGACTGAAGCTTTCTTT
len: 12; d_gene: -; abundance: -; j_gene: TRBJ2-7; v_gene: TRBV2; CDR3aa: CASSEAPPVQYF; CDR3nt: TGTGCCAGCAGTGAAGCTCCCCCCGTGCAGTACTTC
len: 12; d_gene: -; abundance: many; j_gene: TRBJ1-2; v_gene: TRBV11-1; CDR3aa: CASSLTGVGYTF; CDR3nt: TGTGCCAGCAGCTTAACAGGTGTTGGCTACACCTTC
len: 18; d_gene: -; abundance: few; j_gene: TRBJ2-1; v_gene: TRBV11-2; CDR3aa: CASSLEAGDILTYNEQFF; CDR3nt: TGTGCCAGCAGCTTAGAGGCAGGCGACATCTTGACCTACAATGAGCAGTTCTTC
len: 15; d_gene: TRBD1; abundance: -; j_gene: TRBJ2-7; v_gene: TRBV14; CDR3aa: CASSQRRQGAYEQYF; CDR3nt: TGTGCCAGCAGCCAAAGACGGCAGGGGGCCTACGAGCAGTACTTC
len: 15; d_gene: -; abundance: -; j_gene: TRBJ1-2; v_gene: TRBV3-1; CDR3aa: CASSQLPQGNYGYTF; CDR3nt: TGTGCCAGCAGCCAACTTCCGCAGGGAAACTATGGCTACACCTTC
len: 16; d_gene: TRBD2; abundance: -; j_gene: TRBJ2-1; v_gene: TRBV19; CDR3aa: CASSPLAGGPGNEQFF; CDR3nt: TGTGCCAGTAGTCCGCTAGCGGGAGGGCCGGGCAATGAGCAGTTCTTC
len: 12; d_gene: TRBD2; abundance: few; j_gene: TRBJ2-1; v_gene: TRBV28; CDR3aa: CASSREREGLFF; CDR3nt: TGTGCCAGCAGTCGCGAGCGGGAGGGCCTGTTCTTC
len: 13; d_gene: -; abundance: many; j_gene: TRBJ2-5; v_gene: TRBV12-3/TRBV12-4; CDR3aa: CASSYGSKETQYF; CDR3nt: TGTGCCAGCAGTTATGGTAGCAAAGAGACCCAGTACTTC
len: 15; d_gene: -; abundance: -; j_gene: TRBJ1-5; v_gene: TRBV2; CDR3aa: CASSGGQQGNQPQHF; CDR3nt: TGTGCCAGCAGTGGGGGGCAGCAGGGCAATCAGCCCCAGCATTTT
len: 17; d_gene: TRBD1; abundance: few; j_gene: TRBJ1-5; v_gene: TRBV6-6; CDR3aa: CASSYSYRGVSNQPQHF; CDR3nt: TGTGCCAGCAGTTACTCCTACAGGGGAGTTAGCAATCAGCCCCAGCATTTT
len: 17; d_gene: -; abundance: -; j_gene: TRBJ1-6; v_gene: TRBV20-1; CDR3aa: CSARDIRAAGTSSPLHF; CDR3nt: TGCAGTGCTAGAGATATTAGAGCTGCAGGGACGTCTTCACCCCTCCACTTT
len: 16; d_gene: TRBD2; abundance: -; j_gene: TRBJ2-3; v_gene: TRBV4-2; CDR3aa: CASSPGTSGRMFTQYF; CDR3nt: TGTGCCAGCAGCCCCGGGACTAGCGGGAGGATGTTTACGCAGTATTTT
len: 15; d_gene: -; abundance: few; j_gene: TRBJ2-1; v_gene: TRBV20-1; CDR3aa: CSASEIRTLYNEQFF; CDR3nt: TGCAGTGCTAGCGAAATTCGGACATTATACAATGAGCAGTTCTTC
len: 15; d_gene: TRBD1; abundance: -; j_gene: TRBJ2-7; v_gene: TRBV10-3; CDR3aa: CAISEPGQGNYEQYF; CDR3nt: TGTGCCATCAGTGAACCGGGACAGGGGAATTACGAGCAGTACTTC
len: 16; d_gene: TRBD2; abundance: -; j_gene: TRBJ2-7; v_gene: TRBV5-4; CDR3aa: CASSLSASGGAYEQYF; CDR3nt: TGTGCCAGCAGCTTGTCCGCTAGCGGGGGCGCCTACGAGCAGTACTTC
len: 19; d_gene: TRBD1; abundance: -; j_gene: TRBJ1-5; v_gene: TRBV28; CDR3aa: CASSLPGRSQGHPDQPQHF; CDR3nt: TGTGCCAGCAGTTTACCCGGACGTTCACAGGGGCACCCCGATCAGCCCCAGCATTTT
len: 15; d_gene: TRBD2; abundance: -; j_gene: TRBJ2-5; v_gene: TRBV2; CDR3aa: CASSETGLGGETQYF; CDR3nt: TGTGCCAGCAGTGAGACGGGACTAGGAGGCGAGACCCAGTACTTC
len: 17; d_gene: TRBD1; abundance: -; j_gene: TRBJ1-3; v_gene: TRBV7-1; CDR3aa: CASSKTGGRVSGNTIYF; CDR3nt: TGTGCCAGCAGCAAGACAGGGGGCAGGGTCTCTGGAAACACCATATATTTT
len: 13; d_gene: TRBD1; abundance: -; j_gene: TRBJ2-1; v_gene: TRBV6-8; CDR3aa: CASSKTGFNEQFF; CDR3nt: TGTGCCAGCAGTAAGACAGGGTTCAATGAGCAGTTCTTC
len: 14; d_gene: -; abundance: -; j_gene: TRBJ2-7; v_gene: TRBV4-1; CDR3aa: CASSTRAPTYEQYF; CDR3nt: TGTGCCAGCAGCACCCGGGCCCCCACCTACGAGCAGTACTTC
len: 11; d_gene: -; abundance: many; j_gene: TRBJ2-1; v_gene: TRBV7-6; CDR3aa: CASSLGFEEFF; CDR3nt: TGTGCCAGCAGCTTGGGTTTTGAGGAGTTCTTC